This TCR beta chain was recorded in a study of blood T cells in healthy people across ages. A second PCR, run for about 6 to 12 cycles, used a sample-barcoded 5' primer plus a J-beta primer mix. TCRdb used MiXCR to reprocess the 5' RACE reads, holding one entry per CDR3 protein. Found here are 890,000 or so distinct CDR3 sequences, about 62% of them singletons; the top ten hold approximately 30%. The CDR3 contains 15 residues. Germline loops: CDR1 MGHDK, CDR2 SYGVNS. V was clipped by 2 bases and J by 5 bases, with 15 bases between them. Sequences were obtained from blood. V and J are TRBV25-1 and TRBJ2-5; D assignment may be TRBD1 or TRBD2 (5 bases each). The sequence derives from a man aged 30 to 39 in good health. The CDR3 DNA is TGTGCCAGCAGTGAACACACGGGACCAGGGGAGACCCAGTACTTC. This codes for CASSEHTGPGETQYF.